Below, 30 T cell receptor beta chains from the same sample are listed, as sequenced in a study of preoperative IRX-2 immunotherapy in early breast cancer. Method: immunoSEQ multiplex PCR; TCRdb's copy keeps in-frame clones and lacks some. Here the sample spans tens of thousands of clones, about nine tenths being singletons. Treatment in this sample: preoperative locoregional IRX-2 cytokine immunotherapy. The sample was tumor tissue, taken after IRX-2 immunotherapy. The receptors stem from a human donor with breast cancer.

This chain connects TRBV7-6 to TRBJ2-5, with D perhaps TRBD2 (5 bases). The CDR3 extends over 15 amino acids. V was cut by 1 base and J by 4 bases, with 13 bases left in between. The germline V gene encodes CDR1 SGHVS and CDR2 FNYEAQ. The CDR3 sequence is CASSLVREGGETQYF. The CDR3 coding sequence is TGTGCCAGCAGCTTAGTTCGGGAAGGAGGAGAGACCCAGTACTTC.

V gene TRBV30 combines with J gene TRBJ1-1; D is unresolved. The CDR3 length is 13 residues. Germline V gene sequence: CDR1 GTSNPN, CDR2 SVGIG (reference sequence). Trimming took 2 bases from V and 11 from J, leaving 18 bases between them. As DNA, the CDR3 is TGTGCCTGGAGTCCCCTTACGGCTGGACGGGCTTTCTTT. Its translation: CAWSPLTAGRAFF. Full variable domain (outside the CDR3, taken from reference TRBV30 and TRBJ1-1): SQTIHQWPATLVQPVGSPLSLECTVEGTSNPNLYWYRQAAGRGLQLLFYSVGIGQISSEVPQNLSASRPQDRQFILSSKKLLLSDSGFYLCAWSPLTAGRAFFGQGTRLTVV.

The chain combines TRBV19 with TRBJ1-4, with D unclear. Deletions cut 4 bases from V and 8 bases from J, with 11 bases between. Per the germline V gene, CDR1 is LNHDA and CDR2 is SQIVND (reference sequence). CDR3 length: 13 residues. CDR3 bases: TGTGCCAGTAGTAATCAGGTCGGCGAAAAACTGTTTTTT. Protein sequence: CASSNQVGEKLFF.

The gene calls are TRBV6-8 and TRBJ2-3; D remains ambiguous. Germline CDR1 reads MNHGY; CDR2 reads SAAAGT. The CDR3 loop spans 15 amino acids. V lost 5 bases to trimming and J lost 7 bases, with 19 bases between them. This chain's CDR3 is CASSVGALWMNTQYF. The DNA for the CDR3 is TGTGCCAGCAGTGTCGGTGCCCTTTGGATGAATACGCAGTATTTT.

In DNA, the CDR3 is TGCGCCAGCAGCTTGACGGGACAGGGGCCTTCCTACGAGCAGTACTTC. Amino acids: CASSLTGQGPSYEQYF. The chain is built from TRBV5-1 and TRBJ2-7, with TRBD1 matching over 10 bases. J gave up 1 base and V 1 base, and 5 bases lay outside the gene matches. The germline V gene encodes CDR1 SGHRS and CDR2 YFSETQ. The CDR3 is 16 residues long.

The J gene is TRBJ1-2, the V gene TRBV11-3, with D possibly matching TRBD1 (6 bases). V lost 5 bases, J lost 4 bases, and 14 bases lay in between. The CDR3 covers 14 residues. In germline, CDR1 is SGHNT, CDR2 YENEEA. CDR3 DNA: TGTGCCAGCAGCATCCGGGACACAATCTATGGCTACACCTTC. Amino acid sequence: CASSIRDTIYGYTF.

The chain uses TRBV18 and TRBJ1-4; the D is unclear. Germline loops: CDR1 KGHSH, CDR2 LQKENI. The CDR3 spans 13 residues. Between the trimmed V and J ends, which lost 4 bases and 2 bases, there was a span of 5 bases. The CDR3 DNA is TGTGCCAGCTCACGAGGGACTAATGAAAAACTGTTTTTT. Protein sequence: CASSRGTNEKLFF.

The V and J genes are TRBV6-8 and TRBJ1-2; 8 nucleotides align to TRBD1. Germline-derived CDR1 and CDR2 are MNHGY and SAAAGT. V was clipped by 10 bases and J by 2 bases; unmatched bases: 12. The CDR3 is made up of 15 amino acids. The CDR3 region is CAIRPQTGANYGYTF. The CDR3 nucleotides are TGTGCCATCAGGCCCCAGACAGGGGCGAACTATGGCTACACCTTC.

The rearrangement uses TRBV19 and TRBJ1-1; D might be TRBD1 (5 bases). This CDR3 contains 14 residues. With 4 bases removed from V and 5 bases from J, the gap between germline ends came to 14 bases. Germline V gives CDR1 LNHDA, CDR2 SQIVND (reference sequence). The DNA for the CDR3 is TGTGCCAGTAGTAGCGTAGGGGCCGCAACTGAAGCTTTCTTT. Translation gives CASSSVGAATEAFF.

The chain has TRBV7-7 and TRBJ2-1, with 11 bases identical to TRBD2. V lost 6 bases and J lost 9; bases outside the gene matches: 10. This CDR3 is built from 15 residues. CDR1 and CDR2 (germline): SSHAT, FNYEAQ (reference sequence). CDR3 nucleotide sequence: TGTGCCAGCAGACCGGGACTAGCGGTGCCCGTTGAGCAGTTCTTC. This gives the protein CASRPGLAVPVEQFF.

This clone is a singleton in its sample. CDR3 region: CARSLEGSSYEQYV. DNA for the CDR3: TGTGCCAGAAGCTTGGAGGGGAGCTCCTACGAGCAGTACGTC. The chain has TRBV5-3 and TRBJ2-7, with D perhaps TRBD1 or TRBD2 (5 bases each). TRBV5-3 is identified as an open reading frame with a role that is uncertain. V shed 0 bases and J shed 0 bases, with 7 bases lying between them. The CDR3 has 14 residues.

The chain recombines TRBV5-1 with TRBJ2-2; 9 bases align to TRBD1. CDR1 and CDR2 (germline): SGHRS, YFSETQ. Trimming removed 4 bases from V and 3 bases from J; junction bases left unmatched: 4. This CDR3 region has 15 residues. The CDR3 is CASSGQGRHTGELFF. CDR3 DNA sequence: TGCGCCAGCAGCGGACAGGGGCGGCACACCGGGGAGCTGTTTTTT.

The gene calls are TRBV28 and TRBJ1-2, with no clear D. The CDR3 loop spans 16 amino acids. CDR1 and CDR2 (germline): MDHEN, SYDVKM. V was shortened by 4 bases and J by 3 bases, with 18 bases between the two germline ends. The CDR3 loop reads CASSSSPGRGYYGYTF. DNA of the CDR3: TGTGCCAGCAGTTCATCCCCCGGGCGAGGCTACTATGGCTACACCTTC.

The J gene is TRBJ1-2, the V gene TRBV6-8; D uncertain. Trimming left V 4 bases short and J 4 bases short, with 13 bases between. Germline CDR1 and CDR2: MNHGY and SAAAGT. The CDR3 contains 14 residues. DNA of the CDR3: TGTGCCAGCAGTTTAAATACACGGGGCTATGGCTACACCTTC. This translates into CASSLNTRGYGYTF.

The genes are TRBV6-8 and TRBJ2-1, with 15 bases matching TRBD2. Germline values: CDR1 MNHGY, CDR2 SAAAGT. After removal of 8 bases from V and 13 bases from J, the junction contained 6 bases not matched to a gene. The CDR3 has 13 amino acids. CDR3 coding DNA: TGTGCCAGCGGGACTAGCGGGAGGCCAAAACAGTTCTTC. It codes for CASGTSGRPKQFF.

The J gene is TRBJ2-7, the V gene TRBV10-2; weak D call: TRBD1 (6 bases). V lost 3 bases to trimming and J lost 2 bases, with 8 bases between them. CDR1 is WSHSY, CDR2 SAAADI, per germline. This CDR3 has 13 residues. The DNA for the CDR3 is TGCGCCAGCAGTGAAGGGGGACCCTACGAGCAGTACGTC. This sequence encodes CASSEGGPYEQYV.

V gene TRBV11-3 combines with J gene TRBJ1-1; no definite D call. Germline CDR1 reads SGHNT; CDR2 reads YENEEA. Trimming took 6 bases from V and 0 from J, leaving 11 bases between them. The CDR3 is 14 amino acids. The CDR3 DNA reads TGTGCCAGCAGTCATCACGGAATGAACACTGAAGCTTTCTTT. It encodes CASSHHGMNTEAFF.

DNA for the CDR3: TGTGCCAGCAGCCAAGGAAGGGGCAGGGAGGGAGAAAAACTGTTTTTT. Translated: CASSQGRGREGEKLFF. J is TRBJ1-4 and V is TRBV11-1, with D tentatively TRBD1 (5 bases). Germline V lookup: CDR1 SGHAT, CDR2 FQDESV (reference sequence). Trimming pared 5 bases from V and 8 bases from J, leaving 21 bases between. The CDR3 totals 16 residues.

V gene TRBV19 combines with J gene TRBJ1-5; no clear D gene. Trimming left V 5 bases short and J 1 base short, with 9 bases between. CDR1 LNHDA and CDR2 SQIVND come from the germline V gene (reference sequence). CDR3 length: 14 amino acids. CDR3 coding DNA: TGTGCCAGTAGTCCTTCTACGAGCAATCAGCCCCAGCATTTT. It translates to CASSPSTSNQPQHF.

The rearrangement uses TRBV19 and TRBJ2-3; no reliable D call. CDR3 length equals 15 residues. CDR1 LNHDA and CDR2 SQIVND come from the germline V gene (reference sequence). Trimming shortened V by 1 base and J by 6 bases, and 14 bases separated the two germline ends. CDR3 loop: CASSIGGRVQDTQYF. The CDR3 region has the DNA TGTGCCAGTAGTATAGGAGGACGGGTTCAGGATACGCAGTATTTT.

This chain connects TRBV6-8 to TRBJ2-1, with 12 bases lining up with TRBD1. Germline V gene sequence: CDR1 MNHGY, CDR2 SAAAGT. This CDR3 comprises 15 residues. Trimming removed 5 bases from V and 6 bases from J; junction bases left unmatched: 5. The CDR3 region is CASSEGQGALNEQFF. The CDR3 bases are TGTGCCAGCAGTGAGGGACAGGGGGCCCTCAATGAGCAGTTCTTC.

The chain couples TRBV11-3 to TRBJ2-3; 8 positions match TRBD1. CDR1 is SGHNT, CDR2 YENEEA, per germline. This CDR3 is built from 14 residues. Losses at the gene ends were 3 bases for V and 5 bases for J; bases not matched to a gene: 4. CDR3 DNA sequence: TGTGCCAGCAGCTTCGGACAGGGCAAAGATACGCAGTATTTT. Its translation is CASSFGQGKDTQYF.

This sequence joins TRBV11-3 and TRBJ1-1; TRBD1 aligns across 10 bases. Per the germline V gene, CDR1 is SGHNT and CDR2 is YENEEA. J lost 1 base, V lost 5 bases, and 4 bases had no gene match. The CDR3 spans 15 residues. The CDR3 spells CASSRQGAGNTEAFF. CDR3 bases: TGTGCCAGCAGCCGACAGGGGGCGGGGAACACTGAAGCTTTCTTT.

The chain combines TRBV6-8 with TRBJ1-5; D unclear. The ends were cut back, 7 bases at V and 0 bases at J, with 13 bases in the middle. CDR1 is MNHGY and CDR2 is SAAAGT in the germline V gene. This CDR3 spans 15 amino acids. The CDR3 sequence is CASIVTAYSNQPQHF. The CDR3 bases are TGTGCCAGCATAGTTACAGCTTATAGCAATCAGCCCCAGCATTTT.

The J gene is TRBJ1-5, the V gene TRBV18; 7 bases agree with TRBD1. The CDR3 totals 14 residues. The V gene end was trimmed by 2 bases and the J gene end by 2 bases; junction bases not matched to a gene: 0. Germline V gives CDR1 KGHSH, CDR2 LQKENI. The CDR3 spells CASSPGQGNQPQHF. As DNA, the CDR3 is TGTGCCAGCTCACCAGGACAGGGCAATCAGCCCCAGCATTTT.

The V call is TRBV11-3, the J call TRBJ2-3; no definite D call. Trimming took off 4 bases at V and 0 bases at J, with 11 bases between the two ends. This CDR3 region has 15 residues. Germline CDR1 SGHNT, CDR2 YENEEA. The CDR3 DNA is TGTGCCAGCAGCTCACGACTGGGTAGCACAGATACGCAGTATTTT. Translating it yields CASSSRLGSTDTQYF.

The chain is built from TRBV11-1 and TRBJ2-7; TRBD2 matches at 7 bases. Germline lookup yields CDR1 SGHAT and CDR2 FQDESV (reference sequence). V shed 2 bases and J 3 bases; nucleotides not matched to a gene: 10. The CDR3 length is 16 residues. The CDR3 region has the DNA TGTGCCAGCAGCTTATCGAGTTCTAGCGGATTCTACGAGCAGTACTTC. It specifies CASSLSSSSGFYEQYF.

The chain couples TRBV23-1 to TRBJ2-2, with 12 bases fitting TRBD1. TRBV23-1 is noted as an ORF with a role that remains uncertain. The V segment lost 8 bases and the J segment 6 bases; nucleotides outside the gene matches: 4. The CDR3 has 14 residues. This CDR3 is CASGRDRGPGELFF. In nucleotides, the CDR3 is TGCGCCAGCGGCCGGGACAGGGGGCCCGGGGAGCTGTTTTTT.

This clone has only a few counts. The DNA holds an ambiguous or unread base, and X denotes its residue. The V gene is TRBV6-8, the J gene TRBJ2-2, with a weak D call TRBD2 (6 bases). Trimming pared 2 bases from V and 5 bases from J, leaving 9 bases between. CDR1 is MNHGY, CDR2 SAAAGT, per germline. The CDR3 has 14 amino acids. The CDR3 here is CASSYGGXTGELFF. In nucleotides, the CDR3 is TGTGCCAGCAGTTACGGAGGGGRGACCGGGGAGCTGTTTTTT.

The chain couples TRBV7-7 to TRBJ2-1; 10 positions match TRBD2. Losses at the gene ends were 5 bases for V and 5 bases for J; bases not matched to a gene: 6. The CDR3 extends over 15 amino acids. Per germline, CDR1 SSHAT and CDR2 FNYEAQ (reference sequence). The CDR3 DNA follows: TGTGCCAGCAGCCAAGTTAGCGGGGGGCACAATGAGCAGTTCTTC. This gives the protein CASSQVSGGHNEQFF.